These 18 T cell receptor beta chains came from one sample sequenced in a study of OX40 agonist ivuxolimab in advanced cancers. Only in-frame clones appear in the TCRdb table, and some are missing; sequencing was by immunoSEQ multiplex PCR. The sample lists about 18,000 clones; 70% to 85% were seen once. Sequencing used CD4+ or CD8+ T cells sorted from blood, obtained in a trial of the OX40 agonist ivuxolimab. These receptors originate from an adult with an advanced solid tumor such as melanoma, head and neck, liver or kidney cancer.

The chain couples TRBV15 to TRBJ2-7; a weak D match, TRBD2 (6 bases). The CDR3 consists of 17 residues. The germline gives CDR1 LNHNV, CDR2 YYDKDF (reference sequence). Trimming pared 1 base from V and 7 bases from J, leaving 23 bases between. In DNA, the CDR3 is TGTGCCACCAGCAGAGTTGCTCTAGTCCTGCGTGCGGGGGAGCAGTACTTC. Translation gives CATSRVALVLRAGEQYF. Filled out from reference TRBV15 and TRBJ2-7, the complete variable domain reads DAMVIQNPRYQVTQFGKPVTLSCSQTLNHNVMYWYQQKSSQAPKLLFHYYDKDFNNEADTPDNFQSRRPNTSFCFLDIRSPGLGDTAMYLCATSRVALVLRAGEQYFGPGTRLTVT.

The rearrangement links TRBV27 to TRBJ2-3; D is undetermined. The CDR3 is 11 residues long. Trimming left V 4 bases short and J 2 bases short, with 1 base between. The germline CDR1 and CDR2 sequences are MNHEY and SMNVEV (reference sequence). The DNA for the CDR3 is TGTGCCAGCAGTTCCACAGATACGCAGTATTTT. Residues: CASSSTDTQYF.

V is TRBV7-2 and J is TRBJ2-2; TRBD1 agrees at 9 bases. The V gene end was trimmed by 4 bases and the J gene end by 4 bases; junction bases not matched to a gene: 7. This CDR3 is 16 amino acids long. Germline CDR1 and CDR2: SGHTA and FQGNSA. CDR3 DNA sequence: TGTGCCAGCAGCTCGGACAGGGGAAGGGTCACCGGGGAGCTGTTTTTT. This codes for CASSSDRGRVTGELFF.

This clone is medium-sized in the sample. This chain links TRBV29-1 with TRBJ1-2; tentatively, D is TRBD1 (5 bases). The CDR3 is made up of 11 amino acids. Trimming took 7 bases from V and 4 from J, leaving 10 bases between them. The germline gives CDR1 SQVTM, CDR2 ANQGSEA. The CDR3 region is CSAIDSYGYTF. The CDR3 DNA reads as TGCAGCGCTATAGACAGCTATGGCTACACCTTC.

DNA of the CDR3: TGCGCCAGCAGTGAGTCTCGGACTAGCCCGCAGTTCTTC. Amino acid sequence: CASSESRTSPQFF. The rearrangement joins TRBV10-1 to TRBJ2-1; TRBD2 matches at 8 bases. The germline gives CDR1 WNHNN, CDR2 SYGVQD (reference sequence). After removal of 0 bases from V and 12 bases from J, the junction contained 4 bases not matched to a gene. This CDR3 has 13 residues.

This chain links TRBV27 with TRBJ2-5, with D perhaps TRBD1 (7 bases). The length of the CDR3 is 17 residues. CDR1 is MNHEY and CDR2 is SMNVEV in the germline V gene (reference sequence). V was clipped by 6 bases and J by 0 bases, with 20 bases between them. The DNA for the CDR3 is TGTGCCAGCAGGCGGGACAGCTCCTTGCCGTACCAAGAGACCCAGTACTTC. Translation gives CASRRDSSLPYQETQYF.

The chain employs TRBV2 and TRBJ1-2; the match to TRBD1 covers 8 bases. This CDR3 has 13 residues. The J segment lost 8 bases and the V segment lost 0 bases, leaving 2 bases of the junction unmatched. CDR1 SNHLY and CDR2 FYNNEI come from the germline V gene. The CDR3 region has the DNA TGTGCCAGCAGTGAAGCGAGGACAGGGGGCTACACCTTC. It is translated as CASSEARTGGYTF.

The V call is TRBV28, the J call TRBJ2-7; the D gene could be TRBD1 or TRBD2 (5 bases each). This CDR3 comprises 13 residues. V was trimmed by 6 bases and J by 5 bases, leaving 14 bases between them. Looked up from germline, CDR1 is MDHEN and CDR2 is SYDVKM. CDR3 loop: CASSTLRGDEQYF. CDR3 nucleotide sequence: TGTGCCAGCAGCACCCTACGGGGCGACGAGCAGTACTTC.

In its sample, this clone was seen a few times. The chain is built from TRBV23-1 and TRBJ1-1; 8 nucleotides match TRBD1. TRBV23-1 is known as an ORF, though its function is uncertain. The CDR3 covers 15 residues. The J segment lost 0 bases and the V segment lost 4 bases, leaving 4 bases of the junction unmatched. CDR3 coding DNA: TGCGCCAGCAGTCCGCCGGGACAGGTGAACACTGAAGCTTTCTTT. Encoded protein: CASSPPGQVNTEAFF.

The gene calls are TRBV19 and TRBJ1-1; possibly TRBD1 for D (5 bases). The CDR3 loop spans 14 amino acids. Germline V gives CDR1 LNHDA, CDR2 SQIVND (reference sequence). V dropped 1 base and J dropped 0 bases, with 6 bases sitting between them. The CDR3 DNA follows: TGTGCCAGTAGTATAGGAGGGGTGAACACTGAAGCTTTCTTT. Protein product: CASSIGGVNTEAFF.

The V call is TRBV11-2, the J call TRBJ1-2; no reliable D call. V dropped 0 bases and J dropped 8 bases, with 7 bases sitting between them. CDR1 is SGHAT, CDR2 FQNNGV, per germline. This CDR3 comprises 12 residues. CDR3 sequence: CASSLDGSGYTF. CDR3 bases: TGTGCCAGCAGCTTAGATGGGAGCGGCTACACCTTC.

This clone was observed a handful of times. The CDR3 region is CASSRARDYEQYF. CDR3 sequence (DNA): TGTGCCAGCAGTCGGGCCCGAGACTACGAGCAGTACTTC. V is TRBV9 and J is TRBJ2-7, with D hard to call. This CDR3 region has 13 residues. CDR1 is SGDLS and CDR2 is YYNGEE in the germline V gene. With 5 bases removed from V and 3 bases from J, the gap between germline ends came to 12 bases.

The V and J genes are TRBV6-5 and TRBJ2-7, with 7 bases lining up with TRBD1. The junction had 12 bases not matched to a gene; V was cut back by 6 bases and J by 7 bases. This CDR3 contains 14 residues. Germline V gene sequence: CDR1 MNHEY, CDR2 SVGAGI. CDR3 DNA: TGTGCCAGCAGCCGAGACGACAGGGTTTATGAGCAGTACTTC. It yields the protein CASSRDDRVYEQYF.

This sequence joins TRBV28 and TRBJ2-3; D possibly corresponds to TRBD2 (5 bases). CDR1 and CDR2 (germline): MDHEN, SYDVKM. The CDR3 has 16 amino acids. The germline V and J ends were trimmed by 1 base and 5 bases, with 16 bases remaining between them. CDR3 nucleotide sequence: TGTGCCAGCAGTTTATTAGGGCCCCGCGGAGGAGATACGCAGTATTTT. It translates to CASSLLGPRGGDTQYF.

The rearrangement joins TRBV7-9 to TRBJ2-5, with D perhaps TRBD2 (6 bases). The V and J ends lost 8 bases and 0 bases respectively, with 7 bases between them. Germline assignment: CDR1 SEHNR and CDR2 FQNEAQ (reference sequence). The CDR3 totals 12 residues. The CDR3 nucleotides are TGTGCCAGCCGGGGGTACCAAGAGACCCAGTACTTC. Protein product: CASRGYQETQYF.

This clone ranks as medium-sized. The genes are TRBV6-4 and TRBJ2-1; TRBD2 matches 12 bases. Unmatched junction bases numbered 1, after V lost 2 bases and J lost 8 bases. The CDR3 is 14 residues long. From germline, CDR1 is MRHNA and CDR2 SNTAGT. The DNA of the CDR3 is TGTGCCAGCAGTGACAGACTAGCGGGAGATGAGCAGTTCTTC. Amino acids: CASSDRLAGDEQFF.

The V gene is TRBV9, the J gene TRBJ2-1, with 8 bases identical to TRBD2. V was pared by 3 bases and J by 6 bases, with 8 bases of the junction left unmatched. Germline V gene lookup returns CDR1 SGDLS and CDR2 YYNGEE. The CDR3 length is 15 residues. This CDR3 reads CASSAASGRFNEQFF. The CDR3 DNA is TGTGCCAGCAGCGCGGCTAGCGGGCGTTTCAATGAGCAGTTCTTC.

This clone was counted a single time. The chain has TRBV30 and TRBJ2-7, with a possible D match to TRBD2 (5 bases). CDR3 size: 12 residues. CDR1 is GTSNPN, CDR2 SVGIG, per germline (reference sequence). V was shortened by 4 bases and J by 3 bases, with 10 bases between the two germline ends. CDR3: CAWKRRGYEQYF. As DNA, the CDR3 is TGTGCCTGGAAAAGACGGGGCTACGAGCAGTACTTC.